The 24 T cell receptor beta chains reported below all come from one sample, sequenced in a study of blood T cell repertoires in COVID-19. The data were produced by immunoSEQ multiplex PCR, yet TCRdb's version contains in-frame clones alone and is incomplete. In the table there are about 93,000 clones, about 80% of which are singletons. Material for sequencing was peripheral blood. The receptors here all came from a human donor in a cohort sampled during active COVID-19.

The rearrangement joins TRBV10-2 to TRBJ1-5; D is unclear. Germline lookup yields CDR1 WSHSY and CDR2 SAAADI. The CDR3 loop spans 14 amino acids. With 7 bases removed from V and 7 bases from J, the gap between germline ends came to 17 bases. CDR3 loop: CASTGPGVGQPQHF. CDR3 nucleotides: TGCGCCAGCACCGGACCCGGGGTCGGGCAGCCCCAGCATTTT.

The V call is TRBV19, the J call TRBJ2-7; possible D gene TRBD2, 5 bases. V was pared by 2 bases and J by 3 bases, with 11 bases between. The CDR3 consists of 14 residues. From germline, CDR1 is LNHDA and CDR2 SQIVND (reference sequence). CDR3 sequence reads: CASSISTDYYEQYF. The CDR3 DNA reads TGTGCCAGTAGTATATCGACCGACTACTACGAGCAGTACTTC.

This chain connects TRBV6-5 to TRBJ1-1; maybe TRBD1 (5 bases). Germline V lookup: CDR1 MNHEY, CDR2 SVGAGI. The CDR3 totals 13 residues. Trimming stripped 6 bases from V and 1 base from J, with 9 bases between. DNA for the CDR3: TGTGCCAGCAGCCCCCAGGGGAACACTGAAGCTTTCTTT. It is translated as CASSPQGNTEAFF.

The chain carries TRBV28 and TRBJ1-6; D is ambiguous. The CDR3 spans 15 residues. The germline V gene has CDR1 MDHEN and CDR2 SYDVKM. The V end lost 9 bases, the J end lost 0 bases, and 12 bases lay between the germline ends. The chain's CDR3 is CASVSLSSYNSPLHF. The CDR3 DNA follows: TGTGCCAGTGTATCCCTAAGCTCCTATAATTCACCCCTCCACTTT.

The chain couples TRBV6-6 to TRBJ1-5; tentatively, D is TRBD1 (5 bases). The CDR3 is 16 residues long. Trimming cost V 6 bases and J 2 bases, with 17 bases left between them. The germline gives CDR1 MNHNY, CDR2 SVGAGI (reference sequence). Here the CDR3 reads CASSHGEGIRNQPQHF. Here the CDR3 DNA reads TGTGCCAGCAGCCATGGGGAGGGGATTCGCAATCAGCCCCAGCATTTT.

This chain uses TRBV6-6 with TRBJ2-5; 9 nucleotides align to TRBD2. Germline lookup yields CDR1 MNHNY and CDR2 SVGAGI (reference sequence). V shed 0 bases, J shed 5 bases, and the junction held 1 base outside the gene matches. The CDR3 runs to 14 residues. The CDR3 reads CASSYSSGRETQYF. CDR3 nucleotides: TGTGCCAGCAGTTACTCAAGCGGGAGGGAGACCCAGTACTTC.

This rearrangement joins TRBV6-5 to TRBJ2-7; TRBD2 might be the D (5 bases). The CDR3 covers 14 residues. V gave up 10 bases and J gave up 2 bases, with 18 bases separating them. The V gene's germline CDR1 is MNHEY and CDR2 SVGAGI. CDR3 bases: TGTGCCATCGTAAGTGGCAGACTAACCTACGAGCAGTACTTC. It codes for CAIVSGRLTYEQYF.

This clone was found a few times. The chain employs TRBV3-1 (or the pseudogene TRBV3-2) and TRBJ1-2; 11 bases line up with TRBD1. Germline loops: CDR1 LGHDT, CDR2 YNNKEL (reference sequence). CDR3 length: 15 residues. V shed 4 bases, J shed 6 bases, and the junction held 7 bases outside the gene matches. This CDR3 reads CASSRGTGGNDGYTF. The CDR3 region has the DNA TGTGCCAGCAGCCGAGGGACAGGGGGTAATGATGGCTACACCTTC.

The chain combines TRBV5-1 with TRBJ1-2, with a tentative D call TRBD1 (6 bases). The CDR3 extends over 13 amino acids. Trimming took 4 bases from V and 5 from J, leaving 12 bases between them. CDR1 SGHRS and CDR2 YFSETQ come from the germline V gene. Here the CDR3 DNA reads TGCGCCAGCAGCCCAGGGGAATCGTATGGCTACACCTTC. The encoded protein is CASSPGESYGYTF.

This clone was found once. J is TRBJ2-5 and V is TRBV6-5, with a tentative D call TRBD2 (5 bases). The germline V and J ends were trimmed by 6 bases and 1 base, with 9 bases remaining between them. The CDR3 spans 13 residues. Germline values: CDR1 MNHEY, CDR2 SVGAGI. The CDR3 loop reads CASRRSGQETQYF. CDR3 coding DNA: TGTGCCAGCAGGAGAAGCGGCCAAGAGACCCAGTACTTC.

The chain couples TRBV5-4 to TRBJ1-2; no reliable D call. Germline CDR1 reads SGHNT; CDR2 reads YYREEE (reference sequence). CDR3 size: 17 residues. Trimming stripped 4 bases from V and 5 bases from J, with 24 bases between. The CDR3 reads CASSVGLKAGRPYGYTF. Here the CDR3 DNA reads TGTGCCAGCAGCGTGGGCCTGAAGGCGGGGAGGCCTTATGGCTACACCTTC.

This clone was counted only a few times. The rearrangement joins TRBV18 to TRBJ2-6; TRBD1 matches at 10 bases. This CDR3 is built from 18 residues. V trimming: 0 bases; J trimming: 1 base; junction bases outside the gene matches: 3. Germline assignment: CDR1 KGHSH and CDR2 LQKENI. The CDR3 DNA is TGTGCCAGCTCACCACCCGGGACAGGGGAATCTGGGGCCAACGTCCTGACTTTC. Its protein product is CASSPPGTGESGANVLTF.

The chain has TRBV11-2 and TRBJ1-1; D is unclear. CDR1 is SGHAT and CDR2 is FQNNGV in the germline V gene. V gave up 7 bases and J gave up 11 bases, with 17 bases separating them. This CDR3 has 12 amino acids. DNA of the CDR3: TGTGCCAGCAACTATGCGGGAATGCGGGCTTTCTTT. It encodes CASNYAGMRAFF.

In its sample, this clone was seen many times. The rearrangement joins TRBV11-2 to TRBJ2-1; 8 bases are shared with TRBD2. V lost 8 bases and J lost 0; bases outside the gene matches: 6. Germline V lookup: CDR1 SGHAT, CDR2 FQNNGV. CDR3 size: 15 residues. The CDR3 sequence is CASSQGLVSYNEQFF. CDR3 bases: TGTGCCAGCTCCCAGGGACTAGTCTCCTACAATGAGCAGTTCTTC.

V and J are TRBV19 and TRBJ2-7; D is perhaps TRBD2 (5 bases). The CDR3 sequence is 14 residues long. Germline V gene lookup returns CDR1 LNHDA and CDR2 SQIVND (reference sequence). Trimming removed 2 bases at V and 6 bases at J, with 14 bases between. CDR3 protein: CASSINSLGGEQYF. The CDR3 DNA reads TGTGCCAGTAGTATAAATTCCCTCGGAGGCGAGCAGTACTTC.

The rearrangement joins TRBV24-1 to TRBJ2-1; the D gene is possibly TRBD2 (7 bases). This CDR3 spans 16 amino acids. Germline CDR1 is KGHDR and CDR2 is SFDVKD. The V end was cut by 8 bases, the J end by 5 bases, with 21 bases between. CDR3 sequence reads: CATTGSGGGRHNEQFF. CDR3 sequence (DNA): TGTGCCACCACTGGTTCGGGGGGCGGTCGTCACAATGAGCAGTTCTTC.

This clone was counted a single time. This rearrangement joins TRBV5-1 to TRBJ2-7; the D gene is possibly TRBD2 (6 bases). Germline V gene data show CDR1 as SGHRS and CDR2 as YFSETQ. V was pared by 2 bases and J by 7 bases, with 13 bases between. This CDR3 comprises 13 residues. CDR3 sequence: CASSFGPAGEQYF. The CDR3, as DNA: TGCGCCAGCAGCTTCGGACCCGCGGGGGAGCAGTACTTC.

The V and J genes are TRBV5-5 and TRBJ2-1, with TRBD2 matching 14 bases. CDR3 length: 16 amino acids. J gave up 8 bases and V 4 bases, and 8 bases lay outside the gene matches. Germline CDR1 reads SGHKS; CDR2 reads YYEKEE (reference sequence). The CDR3 nucleotides are TGTGCCAGCAGCACCCGGACTAGCGGGAGGAGGGATGAGCAGTTCTTC. Its protein product is CASSTRTSGRRDEQFF.

The chain couples TRBV28 to TRBJ2-7; maybe TRBD1 (6 bases). Trimming removed 6 bases from V and 0 bases from J, with 15 bases in between. This CDR3 has 15 residues. Germline V gene lookup returns CDR1 MDHEN and CDR2 SYDVKM. The CDR3 is CASSSQGPSSYEQYF. As DNA, the CDR3 is TGTGCCAGCAGCTCACAGGGCCCAAGCTCCTACGAGCAGTACTTC. The variable domain in full, completed from reference TRBV28 and TRBJ2-7, reads DVKVTQSSRYLVKRTGEKVFLECVQDMDHENMFWYRQDPGLGLRLIYFSYDVKMKEKGDIPEGYSVSREKKERFSLILESASTNQTSMYLCASSSQGPSSYEQYFGPGTRLTVT.

This clone showed up just once. V gene TRBV3-1 (or the pseudogene TRBV3-2) combines with J gene TRBJ1-1; D unclear. CDR3 length: 16 amino acids. The germline gives CDR1 LGHDT, CDR2 YNNKEL (reference sequence). Trimming removed 1 base from V and 2 bases from J, with 14 bases in between. The CDR3 loop reads CASSQGGGRTNTEAFF. The DNA of the CDR3 is TGTGCCAGCAGCCAAGGGGGAGGGCGGACTAACACTGAAGCTTTCTTT.

The rearrangement links TRBV6-1 to TRBJ1-2, with 7 bases fitting TRBD1. This CDR3 region has 15 residues. Germline CDR1 and CDR2: MNHNS and SASEGT. V was pared by 2 bases and J by 6 bases, with 9 bases of the junction left unmatched. In DNA, the CDR3 is TGTGCCAGCAGTGAAAGCAGGGGGTCGAAGAATGGCTACACCTTC. As protein: CASSESRGSKNGYTF.

The chain recombines TRBV5-1 with TRBJ2-7; D possibly corresponds to TRBD1 (5 bases). The CDR3 length is 13 residues. V lost 1 base and J 7 bases, leaving 12 bases between the germline ends. Germline loops: CDR1 SGHRS, CDR2 YFSETQ. Here the CDR3 reads CASSLSSGFEQYF. The CDR3 nucleotides are TGCGCCAGCAGCTTGTCATCAGGGTTTGAGCAGTACTTC. Filled out from reference TRBV5-1 and TRBJ2-7, the complete variable domain reads KAGVTQTPRYLIKTRGQQVTLSCSPISGHRSVSWYQQTPGQGLQFLFEYFSETQRNKGNFPGRFSGRQFSNSRSEMNVSTLELGDSALYLCASSLSSGFEQYFGPGTRLTVT.

V and J are TRBV6-5 and TRBJ1-5, with D perhaps TRBD1 (5 bases). The CDR3 consists of 15 residues. Germline V gene data show CDR1 as MNHEY and CDR2 as SVGAGI. CDR3 in amino acids: CVTKTTDSSNQPQHF. Here the CDR3 DNA reads TGTGTCACGAAAACGACAGACTCTAGCAATCAGCCCCAGCATTTT.

The chain combines TRBV30 with TRBJ1-6, with 9 bases fitting TRBD1. Germline V lookup: CDR1 GTSNPN, CDR2 SVGIG (reference sequence). V lost 5 bases and J lost 9; bases outside the gene matches: 8. The CDR3 sequence is 14 residues long. The CDR3 is CAWARDRDSSPLHF. CDR3 sequence (DNA): TGTGCCTGGGCCCGGGACAGGGATAGTTCACCCCTCCACTTT.